Below are 10 T cell receptor beta chains sequenced from a single sample in a study of spatial heterogeneity in lung cancer. TCRdb passed the 5' RACE reads through MiXCR, listing each CDR3 protein once. The repertoire has 9,500 to 11,000 distinct CDR3 sequences, around 6% of them found once; the top ten carry 25% to 30%. Time point of the sample: sample taken at primary tumor resection. The material was PBMCs, obtained at surgery. The receptors here all came from a male donor with early-stage non-small cell lung cancer.

This clonotype was counted many times. V is TRBV14 and J is TRBJ2-3; D not certain. This CDR3 has 14 residues. Germline V gives CDR1 SGHDN, CDR2 FVKESK. The ends were cut back, 4 bases at V and 4 bases at J, with 12 bases in the middle. CDR3 amino acids: CASSLVGTSDTQYF. In nucleotides, the CDR3 is TGTGCCAGCAGCCTCGTGGGTACATCAGATACGCAGTATTTT.

This chain links TRBV7-2 with TRBJ2-7; D may be TRBD2 (6 bases). This CDR3 is built from 12 residues. From germline, CDR1 is SGHTA and CDR2 FQGNSA. V gave up 3 bases and J gave up 5 bases, with 8 bases separating them. The CDR3 loop is CASSFTGDEQYF. CDR3 DNA sequence: TGTGCCAGCAGCTTTACGGGGGACGAGCAGTACTTC.

This clonotype was seen a few times. The chain employs TRBV11-2 and TRBJ1-2; D call uncertain. The germline V and J ends were trimmed by 0 bases and 4 bases, with 6 bases remaining between them. The CDR3 covers 13 residues. CDR1 SGHAT and CDR2 FQNNGV come from the germline V gene. CDR3 DNA sequence: TGTGCCAGCAGCTTAGATATGTCCTATGGCTACACCTTC. It encodes CASSLDMSYGYTF.

At least ten counts were recorded for this clonotype. V usage is TRBV20-1 and J usage is TRBJ2-7; a weak D match, TRBD2 (5 bases). In germline, CDR1 is DFQATT, CDR2 SNEGSKA (reference sequence). V lost 3 bases and J lost 5, with 17 bases in between. The length of the CDR3 is 14 residues. The CDR3 DNA reads TGCAGTGCTAGTCCGGTAGAGGGATTGGACGAGCAGTACTTC. It translates to CSASPVEGLDEQYF.

This clonotype counts as medium-sized. This chain uses TRBV20-1 with TRBJ1-5; D is ambiguous. The CDR3 consists of 11 residues. Trimming took off 4 bases at V and 10 bases at J, with 11 bases between the two ends. Germline CDR1 reads DFQATT; CDR2 reads SNEGSKA (reference sequence). CDR3 amino acids: CSANNQRPQHF. CDR3 coding DNA: TGCAGTGCTAATAATCAGCGACCCCAGCATTTT.

This clonotype is deemed medium-sized (0.01 to 0.1%). The gene calls are TRBV7-9 and TRBJ1-3; D is unclear. V was trimmed by 4 bases and J by 5 bases, leaving 6 bases between them. CDR1 SEHNR and CDR2 FQNEAQ come from the germline V gene (reference sequence). This CDR3 is built from 12 residues. CDR3 sequence: CASSWERNTIYF. The CDR3 DNA reads as TGTGCCAGCAGCTGGGAGAGAAACACCATATATTTT.

This clonotype was detected ten times or more. The CDR3, as DNA: TGTGCCAGCAGCTTAGCTGCGACGGCGCAGAATGAGCAGTTCTTC. It yields the protein CASSLAATAQNEQFF. The chain joins TRBV7-9 to TRBJ2-1; D is uncertain. The CDR3 extends over 15 amino acids. Germline V gene data show CDR1 as SEHNR and CDR2 as FQNEAQ (reference sequence). V dropped 0 bases and J dropped 7 bases, with 13 bases sitting between them.

This clonotype occurred many times. This chain connects TRBV9 to TRBJ2-3; 10 nucleotides agree with TRBD2. The CDR3 extends over 18 amino acids. After removal of 0 bases from V and 4 bases from J, the junction contained 11 bases not matched to a gene. The germline CDR1 and CDR2 sequences are SGDLS and YYNGEE. CDR3 amino acids: CASSVGARVAGGSDTQYF. The CDR3 DNA is TGTGCCAGCAGCGTAGGGGCCCGGGTAGCGGGGGGTTCAGATACGCAGTATTTT.

V and J are TRBV12-3 or TRBV12-4 and TRBJ2-5; 10 bases are shared with TRBD2. The CDR3 covers 15 residues. J gave up 4 bases and V 3 bases, and 5 bases lay outside the gene matches. Here the CDR3 reads CASSLSSGGVETQYF. DNA of the CDR3: TGTGCCAGCAGTTTGTCTAGCGGGGGAGTAGAGACCCAGTACTTC.

Judged by abundance, this clonotype is medium-sized (0.01 to 0.1%). The genes are TRBV12-3 or TRBV12-4 and TRBJ2-2; tentative D call: TRBD1 (5 bases). Trimming removed 3 bases from V and 6 bases from J, with 5 bases in between. CDR3 length equals 12 residues. The CDR3 sequence is CASSFRAGELFF. Written as DNA, the CDR3 is TGTGCCAGCAGTTTCAGGGCCGGGGAGCTGTTTTTT.